Following are 27 T cell receptor beta chains from one sample sequenced in a study of T cell repertoires in cytomegalovirus infection (dated by TCRdb to between 2019 and 2020). In light of the paper, this sample's treatment or condition label describes: in vitro stimulation with specific CMV peptide epitopes to enrich CMV-specific T cells. Which antigens these TCRs recognize remains unknown. Sequencing used an Illumina HiSeq 1500. Using fastp at Q25 and MiXCR, TCRdb reprocessed the public reads and kept productive beta chains. When rows share a CDR3 protein, they turn into one entry using the most common DNA and genes. The sample contains approximately 600,000 distinct CDR3 sequences, 40% of them found a single time. The biggest ten clones account for about 48% of the sample. Source: cultured PBMCs, taken from culture after CMV antigen stimulation. The source of these receptors is a human donor in good health (CMV status not recorded). Some clones in this sample may be carry-over from other donors' samples.

CDR3 bases: TGCGCCAGCAGCCAAGTATCCCCCGTTGGCACTGAAGCTTTCTTT. Translation gives CASSQVSPVGTEAFF. This sequence joins TRBV4-1 and TRBJ1-1; D not resolved. Trimming cost V 1 base and J 4 bases, with 13 bases left between them. Looked up from germline, CDR1 is MGHRA and CDR2 is YSYEKL. This CDR3 is 15 amino acids long.

This clonotype was detected a few times. V gene TRBV7-2 combines with J gene TRBJ1-4; D is undetermined. The V gene lost 1 base and the J gene lost 8 bases, with 11 bases spanning the gap. The CDR3 length is 14 residues. CDR1 and CDR2 from the germline V gene are SGHTA and FQGNSA. The CDR3 bases are TGTGCCAGCAGCTTAGATCGGTCCGCAGAAAAACTGTTTTTT. Its translation is CASSLDRSAEKLFF.

The chain combines TRBV7-4 with TRBJ1-3; D call uncertain. The germline gives CDR1 SGHVT, CDR2 SQSDAQ. The CDR3 runs 16 residues. Trimming removed 3 bases at V and 0 bases at J, with 12 bases between. The CDR3 DNA follows: TGTGCCAGCAGCTTCACACCGACCGGCTCTGGAAACACCATATATTTT. Its translation is CASSFTPTGSGNTIYF.

J is TRBJ2-5 and V is TRBV6-8; 8 bases agree with TRBD2. Trimming removed 0 bases from V and 0 bases from J; junction bases left unmatched: 6. The CDR3 totals 17 residues. Germline V gives CDR1 MNHGY, CDR2 SAAAGT. CDR3 in DNA: TGTGCCAGCAGTTACTCTGGGACTAGGGGGAACCAAGAGACCCAGTACTTC. Its translation is CASSYSGTRGNQETQYF.

This clonotype was counted a few times. The chain recombines TRBV2 with TRBJ1-1; 11 positions agree with TRBD1. Germline V lookup: CDR1 SNHLY, CDR2 FYNNEI. This CDR3 is built from 18 residues. J gave up 5 bases and V 4 bases, and 15 bases lay outside the gene matches. The CDR3 sequence is CASSGDSDRGLGRTEAFF. In DNA, the CDR3 is TGTGCCAGCAGTGGAGATTCGGACAGGGGGCTAGGTAGGACTGAAGCTTTCTTT.

V usage is TRBV12-3 or TRBV12-4 and J usage is TRBJ2-5; TRBD2 matches 8 bases. The CDR3 sequence is 12 residues long. Losses at the gene ends were 5 bases for V and 5 bases for J; bases not matched to a gene: 1. CDR3 in DNA: TGTGCCAGCAGTCGGACTAGCGAGACCCAGTACTTC. Encoded protein: CASSRTSETQYF.

This clonotype was recorded at least ten times. The chain uses TRBV7-2 and TRBJ2-3; no firm D call. This CDR3 region has 14 residues. Trimming took off 6 bases at V and 4 bases at J, with 14 bases between the two ends. Per germline, CDR1 SGHTA and CDR2 FQGNSA. The chain's CDR3 is CASRTFLDSDTQYF. The DNA of the CDR3 is TGTGCCAGCAGAACGTTCCTAGATTCAGATACGCAGTATTTT.

This clonotype was counted once. The chain is built from TRBV28 and TRBJ2-1; 8 bases map to TRBD1. The germline gives CDR1 MDHEN, CDR2 SYDVKM. J lost 3 bases, V lost 3 bases, and 10 bases had no gene match. This CDR3 is 17 amino acids long. This CDR3 is CASSFWHRGSYYNEQFF. The CDR3 region has the DNA TGTGCCAGCAGTTTCTGGCACAGGGGGTCCTACTACAATGAGCAGTTCTTC.

The V and J genes are TRBV12-5 and TRBJ2-2; 7 positions agree with TRBD1. The CDR3 is 15 amino acids. The J segment lost 6 bases and the V segment lost 5 bases, leaving 9 bases of the junction unmatched. Germline values: CDR1 LGHNT, CDR2 FRNRAP. As DNA, the CDR3 is TGTGCTAGTGGTCCGAACAGGGGCGAGGCCGGGGAGCTGTTTTTT. This codes for CASGPNRGEAGELFF.

The chain uses TRBV27 and TRBJ2-3, with 9 bases lining up with TRBD2. V dropped 1 base and J dropped 6; count of bases not matched to a gene: 14. CDR1 is MNHEY, CDR2 SMNVEV, per germline (reference sequence). CDR3 size: 18 residues. CDR3 nucleotides: TGTGCCAGCAGTTTATTTGGCCTAGCGGGGACCACACCGGATACGCAGTATTTT. Its translation is CASSLFGLAGTTPDTQYF.

This clonotype came up a few times. The chain links TRBV25-1 to TRBJ2-1; D call uncertain. The V end was cut by 5 bases, the J end by 0 bases, with 11 bases between. This CDR3 spans 15 amino acids. Germline V CDR1 and CDR2: MGHDK, SYGVNS. CDR3 region: CASSHDGLSYNEQFF. For the CDR3, the DNA is TGTGCCAGCAGTCACGATGGTCTCTCCTACAATGAGCAGTTCTTC.

Here the CDR3 reads CASSSGLRGNQPQHF. CDR3 DNA: TGTGCCAGCAGTTCGGGCCTACGGGGCAATCAGCCCCAGCATTTT. The rearrangement links TRBV28 to TRBJ1-5, with unresolved D. The V end was cut by 4 bases, the J end by 2 bases, with 12 bases between. Germline loops: CDR1 MDHEN, CDR2 SYDVKM. This CDR3 is built from 15 residues. The full variable domain, rest sourced from reference TRBV28 and TRBJ1-5, is DVKVTQSSRYLVKRTGEKVFLECVQDMDHENMFWYRQDPGLGLRLIYFSYDVKMKEKGDIPEGYSVSREKKERFSLILESASTNQTSMYLCASSSGLRGNQPQHFGDGTRLSIL.

The chain joins TRBV11-1 to TRBJ2-3; TRBD1 or TRBD2 may be the D gene (5 bases each). Germline assignment: CDR1 SGHAT and CDR2 FQDESV (reference sequence). The CDR3 spans 15 residues. Trimming pared 3 bases from V and 3 bases from J, leaving 13 bases between. CDR3 sequence (DNA): TGTGCCAGCAGCTTGGGAACGGGGCAGACAGATACGCAGTATTTT. It yields the protein CASSLGTGQTDTQYF.

The chain combines TRBV6-2 or TRBV6-3 with TRBJ2-5; D is unclear. This CDR3 is 13 amino acids long. Germline V gene lookup returns CDR1 MNHEY and CDR2 SVGEGT. Between the trimmed V and J ends, which lost 5 bases and 9 bases, there was a span of 16 bases. The CDR3 nucleotides read TGTGCCAGCAGTGCCCGGGCCGTCGGGCCCCAGTACTTC. Protein: CASSARAVGPQYF.

The chain is built from TRBV5-4 and TRBJ2-1; TRBD1 matches at 7 bases. The CDR3 consists of 15 residues. With 2 bases clipped from V and 2 bases from J, the junction kept 4 bases outside the gene matches. Germline CDR1 reads SGHNT; CDR2 reads YYREEE (reference sequence). The CDR3 region has the DNA TGTGCCAGCAGCTTCAAGACAGGGACCTACAATGAGCAGTTCTTC. Protein: CASSFKTGTYNEQFF.

This clonotype was seen more than once but under ten times. The chain couples TRBV20-1 to TRBJ2-2; 9 nucleotides match TRBD1. Germline lookup yields CDR1 DFQATT and CDR2 SNEGSKA (reference sequence). V lost 8 bases, J lost 5 bases, and 3 bases stayed unmatched. The CDR3 contains 12 residues. DNA of the CDR3: TGCAGTTACAGGGGGCGAACCGGGGAGCTGTTTTTT. It is translated as CSYRGRTGELFF.

This rearrangement joins TRBV6-1 to TRBJ2-1; 10 bases are a match to TRBD2. From germline, CDR1 is MNHNS and CDR2 SASEGT. The junction had 10 bases not matched to a gene; V was cut back by 4 bases and J by 4 bases. The CDR3 covers 17 residues. The CDR3 DNA reads as TGTGCCAGCAGTGGGTTAGCGGGGGGCCTCCCTTACAATGAGCAGTTCTTC. Translation: CASSGLAGGLPYNEQFF.

V gene TRBV7-9 combines with J gene TRBJ2-7; perhaps TRBD2 as D (5 bases). Germline CDR1 is SEHNR and CDR2 is FQNEAQ (reference sequence). The ends were cut back, 5 bases at V and 2 bases at J, with 16 bases in the middle. The CDR3 covers 15 residues. The CDR3 nucleotides are TGTGCCAGCAGCCCGAGGTTGACGGGAACCTACGAGCAGTACTTC. Translation gives CASSPRLTGTYEQYF.

V gene TRBV7-4 combines with J gene TRBJ2-7, with D maybe TRBD1 (6 bases). The V end lost 6 bases, the J end lost 5 bases, and 20 bases lay between the germline ends. Looked up from germline, CDR1 is SGHVT and CDR2 is SQSDAQ. This CDR3 is 15 amino acids long. CDR3 region: CASRPPGTKYDEQYF. For the CDR3, the DNA is TGTGCCAGCAGACCCCCCGGGACAAAGTACGACGAGCAGTACTTC.

This clonotype was detected a few times. V and J are TRBV6-5 and TRBJ2-1; a possible D gene is TRBD2 (8 bases). Germline V gene sequence: CDR1 MNHEY, CDR2 SVGAGI. This CDR3 has 16 residues. V was pared by 5 bases and J by 2 bases, with 16 bases between. The CDR3 DNA reads TGTGCCAGCAGTCGTAGCGGGACAGAGACCTACAATGAGCAGTTCTTC. As protein: CASSRSGTETYNEQFF.

The rearrangement joins TRBV6-1 to TRBJ1-1; D perhaps matches TRBD1 (6 bases). The CDR3 runs to 13 residues. Between the trimmed V and J ends, which lost 7 bases and 1 base, there was a span of 10 bases. Per germline, CDR1 MNHNS and CDR2 SASEGT. CDR3 in amino acids: CASKGGGNTEAFF. The CDR3 DNA reads TGTGCCAGCAAAGGGGGGGGGAACACTGAAGCTTTCTTT.

CDR3 in DNA: TGTGCCAGCAGTCCCCCCGTGGGGACAGTGTCGACGGACACTGAAGCTTTCTTT. Its protein product is CASSPPVGTVSTDTEAFF. J is TRBJ1-1 and V is TRBV28; 7 bases are shared with TRBD1. Trimming took 5 bases from V and 3 from J; bases not matched to a gene: 18. The V gene's germline CDR1 is MDHEN and CDR2 SYDVKM. This CDR3 is built from 18 residues.

This clonotype was seen a handful of times. The J gene is TRBJ1-2, the V gene TRBV19, with a possible D match to TRBD1 (6 bases). This CDR3 is 16 amino acids long. Trimming took 3 bases from V and 1 from J, leaving 15 bases between them. CDR1 and CDR2 from the germline V gene are LNHDA and SQIVND (reference sequence). The CDR3 nucleotides are TGTGCCAGTAGTATGGGGGCCGGCAACCGTAACTATGGCTACACCTTC. It encodes CASSMGAGNRNYGYTF.

The chain links TRBV7-2 to TRBJ2-5; D is undetermined. CDR1 and CDR2 from the germline V gene are SGHTA and FQGNSA. This CDR3 contains 13 residues. Trimming cost V 0 bases and J 5 bases, with 7 bases left between them. The CDR3: CASSLAHPETQYF. CDR3 nucleotide sequence: TGTGCCAGCAGCTTAGCCCACCCGGAGACCCAGTACTTC.

The V call is TRBV25-1, the J call TRBJ1-3; possible D gene TRBD1, 6 bases. The CDR3 runs to 17 residues. Per germline, CDR1 MGHDK and CDR2 SYGVNS. Trimming took 4 bases from V and 0 from J, leaving 16 bases between them. The CDR3 here is CASSGRQVVNSGNTIYF. The CDR3 DNA follows: TGTGCCAGCAGTGGACGACAGGTTGTTAACTCTGGAAACACCATATATTTT. Based on the CDR3 plus reference TRBV25-1 and TRBJ1-3, the full variable domain is EADIYQTPRYLVIGTGKKITLECSQTMGHDKMYWYQQDPGMELHLIHYSYGVNSTEKGDLSSESTVSRIRTEHFPLTLESARPSHTSQYLCASSGRQVVNSGNTIYFGEGSWLTVV.

The chain employs TRBV10-3 and TRBJ2-7, with TRBD1 matching 7 bases. Germline assignment: CDR1 ENHRY and CDR2 SYGVKD. With 2 bases clipped from V and 2 bases from J, the junction kept 6 bases outside the gene matches. This CDR3 is 15 amino acids long. The DNA of the CDR3 is TGTGCCATCAGTGAGCCGGGACAGCCGACCTACGAGCAGTACTTC. This encodes CAISEPGQPTYEQYF.

The chain joins TRBV11-3 to TRBJ2-5; tentatively, D is TRBD1 (5 bases). V lost 5 bases and J lost 0, with 7 bases in between. Germline V gene data show CDR1 as SGHNT and CDR2 as YENEEA. The CDR3 spans 13 residues. The CDR3 is CASSTGHQETQYF. CDR3 bases: TGTGCCAGCAGCACAGGTCACCAAGAGACCCAGTACTTC.